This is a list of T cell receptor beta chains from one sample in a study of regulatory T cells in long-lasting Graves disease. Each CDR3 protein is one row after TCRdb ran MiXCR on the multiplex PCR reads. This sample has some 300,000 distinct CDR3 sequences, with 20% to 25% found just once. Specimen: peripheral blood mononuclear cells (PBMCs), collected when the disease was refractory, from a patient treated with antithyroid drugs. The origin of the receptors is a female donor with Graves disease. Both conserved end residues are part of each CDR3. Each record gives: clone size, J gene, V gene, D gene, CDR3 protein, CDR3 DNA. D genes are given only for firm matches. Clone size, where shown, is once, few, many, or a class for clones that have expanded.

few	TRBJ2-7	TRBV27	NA	CASTSDPRVSEQYF	TGTGCCAGCACCTCGGATCCCAGGGTCTCCGAGCAGTACTTC
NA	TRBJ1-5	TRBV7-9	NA	CASSLGLGQPQHF	TGTGCCAGCAGCTTGGGTTTAGGGCAGCCCCAGCATTTT
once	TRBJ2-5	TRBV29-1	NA	CSVGVARYEETQYF	TGCAGCGTTGGGGTAGCGAGGTACGAAGAGACCCAGTACTTC
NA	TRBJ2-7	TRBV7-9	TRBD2	CASSSGTSGEQYF	TGTGCCAGCAGCTCCGGGACTAGCGGAGAGCAGTACTTC
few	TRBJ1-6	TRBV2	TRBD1	CASSESGGYNSPLHF	TGTGCCAGCAGTGAGTCAGGGGGATATAATTCACCCCTCCACTTT
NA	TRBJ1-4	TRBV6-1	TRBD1	CASSATGTGPEKLFF	TGTGCCAGCAGTGCAACCGGGACAGGGCCTGAAAAACTGTTTTTT
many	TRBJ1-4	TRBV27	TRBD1	CASRTLRTGGYQKLFF	TGTGCCAGCAGGACCCTTAGGACAGGGGGCTATCAAAAACTGTTTTTT
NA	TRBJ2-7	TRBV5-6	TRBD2	CASSLGLAGVGEQYF	TGTGCCAGCAGCTTGGGGCTAGCGGGAGTGGGTGAGCAGTACTTC
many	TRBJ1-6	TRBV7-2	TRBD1	CASSPITWTGVKNSPLHF	TGTGCCAGCAGCCCAATTACATGGACAGGGGTAAAAAATTCACCCCTCCACTTT
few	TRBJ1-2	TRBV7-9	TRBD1	CASSWDGQGAYGYTF	TGTGCCAGCAGCTGGGACGGACAGGGGGCCTATGGCTACACCTTC
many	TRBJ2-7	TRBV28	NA	CASSFSANPYEQYF	TGTGCCAGCAGTTTTTCTGCCAACCCCTACGAGCAGTACTTC
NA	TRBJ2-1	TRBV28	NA	CASSQGSEQFF	TGTGCCAGCAGTCAGGGGAGTGAGCAGTTCTTC
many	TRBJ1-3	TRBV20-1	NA	CSASTISGNTIYF	TGCAGTGCTAGTACGATTTCTGGAAACACCATATATTTT
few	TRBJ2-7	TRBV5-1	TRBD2	CASSWTSGSAYEQYF	TGCGCCAGCAGCTGGACTAGCGGGAGCGCCTACGAGCAGTACTTC
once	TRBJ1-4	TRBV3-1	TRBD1	CASSRSGTGTGEKLFF	TGTGCCAGCAGCCGGTCGGGGACAGGGACCGGTGAAAAACTGTTTTTT
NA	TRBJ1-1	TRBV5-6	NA	CASSLEFHTEAFF	TGTGCCAGCAGCCTAGAGTTCCACACTGAAGCTTTCTTT
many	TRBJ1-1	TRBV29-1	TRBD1	CSATYLTGGTEAFF	TGCAGCGCCACTTACCTAACAGGGGGGACTGAAGCTTTCTTT
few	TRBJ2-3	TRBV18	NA	CASSPLSSGGDTQYF	TGTGCCAGCTCACCTTTATCTTCGGGTGGAGATACGCAGTATTTT
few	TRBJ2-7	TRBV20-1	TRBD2	CSASTSGRYEQYF	TGCAGTGCTAGTACTAGCGGGAGATACGAGCAGTACTTC
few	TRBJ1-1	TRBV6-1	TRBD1	CASIGRDRRTEAFF	TGTGCCAGCATAGGGCGGGACAGGCGCACTGAAGCTTTCTTT
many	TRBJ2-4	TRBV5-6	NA	CASSLGDGRVYF	TGTGCCAGCAGCCTGGGAGATGGACGGGTTTACTTC
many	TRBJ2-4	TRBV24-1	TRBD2	CATEGTSGAKNIQYF	TGTGCCACCGAAGGGACTAGCGGGGCAAAAAACATTCAGTACTTC
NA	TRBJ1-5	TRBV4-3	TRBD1	CASSQEVGTGGTQPQHF	TGCGCCAGCAGCCAAGAGGTGGGGACAGGGGGGACTCAGCCCCAGCATTTT
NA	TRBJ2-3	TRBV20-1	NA	CSARRTTDTQYF	TGCAGTGCTAGACGGACCACAGATACGCAGTATTTT
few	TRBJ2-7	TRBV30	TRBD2	CAWSLWGGLDEQYF	TGTGCCTGGAGTTTGTGGGGGGGACTAGACGAGCAGTACTTC
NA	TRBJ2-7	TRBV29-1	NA	CSVELRDLPYEQYF	TGCAGCGTGGAACTCCGGGACTTGCCCTACGAGCAGTACTTC
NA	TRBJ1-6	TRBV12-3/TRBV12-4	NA	CASSLYDQGSPLHF	TGTGCCAGCAGTTTGTATGACCAGGGTTCACCCCTCCACTTT
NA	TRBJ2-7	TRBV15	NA	CATSRGQTYEQYF	TGTGCCACCAGCAGAGGGCAAACCTACGAGCAGTACTTC
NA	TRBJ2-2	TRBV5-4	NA	CASSWTGLWNDTGELFF	TGTGCCAGCAGCTGGACCGGACTATGGAACGACACCGGGGAGCTGTTTTTT
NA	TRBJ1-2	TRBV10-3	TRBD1	CAIRGQGANYGYTF	TGTGCCATCAGGGGACAGGGTGCTAACTATGGCTACACCTTC
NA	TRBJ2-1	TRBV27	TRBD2	CASGLEYNEQFF	TGTGCCAGCGGACTAGAGTACAATGAGCAGTTCTTC